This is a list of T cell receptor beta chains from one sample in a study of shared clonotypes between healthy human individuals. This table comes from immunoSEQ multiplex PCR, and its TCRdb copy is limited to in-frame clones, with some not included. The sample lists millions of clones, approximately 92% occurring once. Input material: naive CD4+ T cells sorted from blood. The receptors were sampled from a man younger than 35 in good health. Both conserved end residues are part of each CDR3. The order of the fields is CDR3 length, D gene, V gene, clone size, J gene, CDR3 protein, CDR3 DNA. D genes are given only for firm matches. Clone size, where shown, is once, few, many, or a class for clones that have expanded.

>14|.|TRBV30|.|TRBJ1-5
CAWSVGPPNQPQHF
TGTGCCTGGAGTGTAGGTCCCCCCAATCAGCCCCAGCATTTT
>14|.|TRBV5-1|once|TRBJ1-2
CASSRDRGVYGYTF
TGCGCCAGCAGCCGGGACCGAGGCGTATATGGCTACACCTTC
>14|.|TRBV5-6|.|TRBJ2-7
CASSFPDRAYEQYF
TGTGCCAGCAGCTTCCCGGACAGAGCCTACGAGCAGTACTTC
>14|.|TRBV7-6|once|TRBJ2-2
CASRLDRNTGELFF
TGTGCCAGCAGACTGGACAGGAACACCGGGGAGCTGTTTTTT
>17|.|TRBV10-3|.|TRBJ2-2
CASHPGHSLGVSGELFF
TGTGCCAGCCACCCGGGACACTCTCTTGGAGTTAGCGGGGAGCTGTTTTTT
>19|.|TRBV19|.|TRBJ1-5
CASSPRQETFGYSNQPQHF
TGTGCCAGTAGTCCCCGACAGGAAACCTTCGGTTATAGCAATCAGCCCCAGCATTTT
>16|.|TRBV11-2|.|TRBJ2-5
CASSRLWTTRQETQYF
TGTGCCAGCAGCCGACTATGGACAACCCGCCAAGAGACCCAGTACTTC
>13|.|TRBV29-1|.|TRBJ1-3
CSVEEHSGNTIYF
TGCAGCGTTGAAGAGCACTCTGGAAACACCATATATTTT
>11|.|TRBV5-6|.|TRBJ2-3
CASSQGDTQYF
TGTGCCAGCAGCCAGGGAGATACGCAGTATTTT
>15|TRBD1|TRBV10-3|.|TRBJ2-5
CAISEVQGARETQYF
TGTGCCATCAGTGAAGTTCAGGGGGCTAGGGAGACCCAGTACTTC
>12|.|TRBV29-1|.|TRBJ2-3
CSVAGLTDTQYF
TGCAGCGTTGCGGGGTTAACAGATACGCAGTATTTT
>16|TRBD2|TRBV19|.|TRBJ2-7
CASRATSGTGGYEQYF
TGTGCCAGTAGGGCCACTAGTGGAACGGGAGGCTACGAGCAGTACTTC
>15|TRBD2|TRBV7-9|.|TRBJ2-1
CASSLASGGLHEQFF
TGTGCCAGCAGCTTAGCGAGCGGGGGCCTCCATGAGCAGTTCTTC
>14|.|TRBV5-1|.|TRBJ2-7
CASSLSGTLYEQYF
TGCGCCAGCAGCTTATCCGGGACCCTCTACGAGCAGTACTTC
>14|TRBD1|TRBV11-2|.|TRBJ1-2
CASSPRTQGAGYTF
TGTGCCAGCAGCCCAAGGACCCAGGGGGCCGGCTACACCTTC
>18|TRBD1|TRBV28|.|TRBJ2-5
CASSLDPDRASSQETQYF
TGTGCCAGCAGTTTAGACCCTGACAGGGCGTCCTCTCAAGAGACCCAGTACTTC
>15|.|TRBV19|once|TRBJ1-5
CASSIDTGKAQPQHF
TGTGCCAGTAGTATAGATACGGGGAAGGCTCAGCCCCAGCATTTT
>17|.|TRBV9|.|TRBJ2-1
CASSAPPRRGYYNEQFF
TGTGCCAGCAGCGCGCCCCCTCGTAGGGGGTACTACAATGAGCAGTTCTTC
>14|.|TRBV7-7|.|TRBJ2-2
CASSRIANTGELFF
TGTGCTAGCAGCCGAATCGCGAACACCGGGGAGCTGTTTTTT
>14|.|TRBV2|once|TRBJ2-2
CASTLDITTGELFF
TGTGCCAGCACCCTGGACATAACCACCGGGGAGCTGTTTTTT
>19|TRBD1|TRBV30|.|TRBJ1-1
CAWSFHSLGDRGKNTEAFF
TGTGCCTGGAGTTTTCACTCCCTTGGGGACAGGGGGAAAAACACTGAAGCTTTCTTT
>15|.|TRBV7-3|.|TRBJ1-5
CASSPYHGENQPQHF
TGTGCCAGCAGCCCATACCACGGGGAAAATCAGCCCCAGCATTTT
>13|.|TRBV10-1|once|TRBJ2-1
CASSVAGTNEQFF
TGCGCCAGCAGTGTGGCAGGGACCAATGAGCAGTTCTTC
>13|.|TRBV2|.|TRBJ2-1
CASCPRSYNEQFF
TGTGCCAGCTGCCCCCGTTCCTACAATGAGCAGTTCTTC
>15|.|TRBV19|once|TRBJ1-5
CASRDSANSNQPQHF
TGTGCCAGTAGAGACAGCGCGAATAGCAATCAGCCCCAGCATTTT
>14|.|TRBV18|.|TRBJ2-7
CASSPIAGPYEQYF
TGTGCCAGCTCACCGATCGCAGGCCCCTACGAGCAGTACTTC
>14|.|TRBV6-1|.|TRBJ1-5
CASTTPGSGQPQHF
TGTGCCAGCACTACCCCCGGGAGTGGTCAGCCCCAGCATTTT
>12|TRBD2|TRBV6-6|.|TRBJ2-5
CASSPGGETQYF
TGTGCCAGCAGCCCGGGGGGGGAGACCCAGTACTTC
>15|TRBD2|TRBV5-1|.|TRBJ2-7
CASSPGLATSYEQYF
TGCGCCAGCAGCCCCGGACTAGCCACCAGCTACGAGCAGTACTTC
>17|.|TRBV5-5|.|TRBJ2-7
CASSFDSMRPGFYEQYF
TGTGCCAGCAGCTTCGACAGTATGAGACCGGGCTTTTACGAGCAGTACTTC
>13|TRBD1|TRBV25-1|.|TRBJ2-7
CASADRGAYEQYF
TGTGCCAGCGCAGACAGGGGGGCCTACGAGCAGTACTTC
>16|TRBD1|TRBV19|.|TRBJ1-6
CASRGGQGLNNSPLHF
TGTGCCAGTAGAGGAGGACAGGGGTTAAATAATTCACCCCTCCACTTT
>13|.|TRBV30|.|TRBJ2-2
CAWRRPSTGELFF
TGTGCCTGGAGACGTCCGTCGACCGGGGAGCTGTTTTTT
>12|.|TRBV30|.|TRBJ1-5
CAWSNGNQPQHF
TGTGCCTGGAGCAACGGTAATCAGCCCCAGCATTTT
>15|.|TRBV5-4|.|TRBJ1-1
CASSPPGGLKTEAFF
TGTGCCAGCAGCCCCCCCGGAGGTCTAAAGACTGAAGCTTTCTTT
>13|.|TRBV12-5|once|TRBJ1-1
CASGLVPIIEAFF
TGTGCTAGTGGTTTGGTACCGATAATAGAAGCTTTCTTT
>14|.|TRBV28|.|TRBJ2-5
CASSLVGGKETQYF
TGTGCCAGCAGTTTGGTTGGAGGCAAAGAGACCCAGTACTTC
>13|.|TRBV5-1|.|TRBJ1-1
CASTEAMNTEAFF
TGCGCCAGCACGGAGGCGATGAACACTGAAGCTTTCTTT
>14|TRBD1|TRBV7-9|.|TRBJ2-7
CASSLSRGRDEQYF
TGTGCCAGCAGCCTAAGTAGGGGGCGCGACGAGCAGTACTTC
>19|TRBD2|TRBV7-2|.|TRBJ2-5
CASSDGNGLAGGPEETQYF
TGTGCCAGCAGCGATGGAAACGGACTAGCGGGAGGGCCAGAGGAGACCCAGTACTTC
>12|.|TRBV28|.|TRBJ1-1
CASSPRRIEAFF
TGTGCCAGCAGTCCCCGGCGAATTGAAGCTTTCTTT
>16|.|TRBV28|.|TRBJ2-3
CASSSAAGLRTDTQYF
TGTGCCAGCAGTTCAGCGGCGGGGCTTCGGACAGATACGCAGTATTTT
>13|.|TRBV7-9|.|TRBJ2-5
CASSYLGSETQYF
TGTGCCAGCAGTTACCTAGGGTCAGAGACCCAGTACTTC
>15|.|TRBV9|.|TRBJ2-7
CASSPETGPTYEQYF
TGTGCCAGCAGCCCCGAGACAGGTCCCACCTACGAGCAGTACTTC
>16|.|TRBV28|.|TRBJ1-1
CASEGQGANSGTEAFF
TGTGCCAGCGAGGGACAAGGGGCTAATAGTGGCACTGAAGCTTTCTTT
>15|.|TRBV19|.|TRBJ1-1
CASSPEGRGRTEAFF
TGTGCCAGTAGCCCAGAGGGGCGGGGGAGGACTGAAGCTTTCTTT
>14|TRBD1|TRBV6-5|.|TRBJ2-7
CASSPRTGAYEQYF
TGTGCCAGCAGTCCCCGGACAGGCGCCTACGAGCAGTACTTC
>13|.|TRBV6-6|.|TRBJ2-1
CASRFQSYGEQFF
TGTGCCAGTCGTTTCCAATCTTACGGTGAGCAGTTCTTC
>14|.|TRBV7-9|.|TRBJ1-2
CASSLDKQGRGYTF
TGTGCCAGCAGCTTAGACAAGCAGGGTCGTGGCTACACCTTC
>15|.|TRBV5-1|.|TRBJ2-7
CASSLTGDLTYEQYF
TGCGCCAGCAGCTTGACGGGGGACCTCACCTACGAGCAGTACTTC
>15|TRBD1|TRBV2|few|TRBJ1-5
CASSAGQGSNQPQHF
TGTGCCAGCAGTGCGGGACAGGGAAGCAATCAGCCCCAGCATTTT
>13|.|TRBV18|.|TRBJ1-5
CASSPQSNQPQHF
TGTGCCAGCTCACCTCAGAGCAATCAGCCCCAGCATTTT
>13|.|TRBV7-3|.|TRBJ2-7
CASSPTSLHEQYF
TGTGCCAGCAGCCCTACTAGCTTACACGAGCAGTACTTC
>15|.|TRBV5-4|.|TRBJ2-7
CASRWDGQSSYEQYF
TGTGCCAGCAGATGGGATGGACAGAGCTCCTACGAGCAGTACTTC
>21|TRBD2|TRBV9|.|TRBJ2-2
CASSARSWLAGAQPNTGELFF
TGTGCCAGCAGCGCTAGGTCGTGGCTAGCGGGAGCCCAACCAAACACCGGGGAGCTGTTTTTT